These 30 T cell receptor beta chains were all obtained from the same sample, sequenced in a study of T cell repertoires in cytomegalovirus infection. These receptors lack a known antigen. TCRdb used MiXCR to reprocess the reads, holding one entry per CDR3 protein. The sample gives some 220,000 distinct CDR3 sequences, about 39% of which show up once; 59% is in the top ten. The sequences come from CD8+ T cells from cultured PBMCs, collected from culture after CMV antigen stimulation. Source of these receptors: a human donor in good health (CMV status not recorded). Some clones in this sample may be carry-over from other donors' samples.

The chain uses TRBV4-1 and TRBJ2-4; perhaps TRBD1 as D (5 bases). The CDR3 totals 14 residues. Trimming stripped 0 bases from V and 8 bases from J, with 11 bases between. Germline loops: CDR1 MGHRA, CDR2 YSYEKL. The CDR3 here is CASSQEGPVDIQYF. CDR3 nucleotides: TGCGCCAGCAGCCAAGAGGGGCCAGTAGACATTCAGTACTTC.

The chain joins TRBV6-6 to TRBJ2-7; 13 bases are a match to TRBD2. The CDR3 contains 15 residues. The germline V gene has CDR1 MNHNY and CDR2 SVGAGI (reference sequence). Trimming took 5 bases from V and 3 from J; bases not matched to a gene: 4. Written as DNA, the CDR3 is TGTGCCAGCAGTACACTAGCGGGGGGGCTCTACGAGCAGTACTTC. It yields the protein CASSTLAGGLYEQYF.

This clonotype was seen more than once but under ten times. The V and J genes are TRBV27 and TRBJ2-1; 7 nucleotides line up with TRBD2. The CDR3 is 14 amino acids. V lost 2 bases to trimming and J lost 9 bases; unmatched junction nucleotides: 7. Germline CDR1 reads MNHEY; CDR2 reads SMNVEV (reference sequence). The CDR3 DNA is TGTGCCAGCAGTTTAATAGACGGGGGGAGTGAGCAGTTCTTC. Its translation is CASSLIDGGSEQFF.

About this clonotype: With a much larger clone just one base away, this may be a read error. This chain joins TRBV7-4 and TRBJ1-6; possible D gene TRBD1, 5 bases. The CDR3 runs 16 residues. The germline gives CDR1 SGHVT, CDR2 SQSDAQ. The V and J ends lost 3 bases and 4 bases respectively, with 13 bases between them. CDR3: CASSFIRGQYNSPLHF. CDR3 nucleotides: TGTGCCAGCAGCTTTATAAGGGGTCAATATAATTCACCCCTCCACTTT.

The chain employs TRBV20-1 and TRBJ2-5; 10 nucleotides match TRBD2. This CDR3 is 16 amino acids long. The germline gives CDR1 DFQATT, CDR2 SNEGSKA (reference sequence). Trimming at V came to 0 bases and at J to 0 bases, leaving 4 bases not matched to a gene. For the CDR3, the DNA is TGCAGTGCTAGAGATCGTAGCGGGAGGTACCAAGAGACCCAGTACTTC. Translated, it gives CSARDRSGRYQETQYF.

Only a few counts were recorded for this clonotype. V usage is TRBV5-4 and J usage is TRBJ2-1; 8 bases line up with TRBD1. J was trimmed by 5 bases and V by 2 bases; bases with no gene match: 9. Germline assignment: CDR1 SGHNT and CDR2 YYREEE (reference sequence). CDR3 length equals 16 residues. The CDR3 is CASSFRTGRLDNEQFF. For the CDR3, the DNA is TGTGCCAGCAGCTTTAGGACAGGGCGCTTGGACAATGAGCAGTTCTTC.

This chain links TRBV13 with TRBJ1-1; D uncertain. V was trimmed by 1 base and J by 11 bases, leaving 11 bases between them. CDR3 length: 12 amino acids. The germline gives CDR1 PRHDT, CDR2 FYEKMQ (reference sequence). In nucleotides, the CDR3 is TGTGCCAGCAGCTTAGACGGTGTGGGGGCTTTCTTT. Residues: CASSLDGVGAFF.

CDR3 bases: TGTGCCAGCAGCCAAGAACGGGCGGGAGGAAGGTACGAGCAGTACTTC. It translates to CASSQERAGGRYEQYF. This rearrangement joins TRBV4-2 to TRBJ2-7; 8 bases are shared with TRBD2. Germline V lookup: CDR1 LGHNA, CDR2 YNFKEQ. V gave up 0 bases and J gave up 4 bases; unmatched junction bases: 8. The CDR3 contains 16 residues.

This clonotype was detected many times. V gene TRBV7-2 combines with J gene TRBJ1-2; tentative D call: TRBD1 (6 bases). V was pared by 5 bases and J by 2 bases, with 15 bases between. This CDR3 contains 15 residues. CDR1 and CDR2 from the germline V gene are SGHTA and FQGNSA. CDR3: CASSPADGGNYGYTF. As DNA, the CDR3 is TGTGCCAGCAGCCCCGCGGACGGGGGCAACTATGGCTACACCTTC.

This clonotype was seen ten or more times. The rearrangement uses TRBV12-3 or TRBV12-4 and TRBJ2-7; D remains ambiguous. V was clipped by 5 bases and J by 7 bases, with 24 bases between them. The CDR3 length is 16 residues. The DNA for the CDR3 is TGTGCCAGCAGTAACACACATCTTACTACGACGGTTGAGCAGTACTTC. Its translation: CASSNTHLTTTVEQYF.

The chain joins TRBV28 to TRBJ2-7; TRBD2 matches 9 bases. The CDR3 consists of 15 residues. V dropped 9 bases and J dropped 1; count of bases not matched to a gene: 10. The germline V gene encodes CDR1 MDHEN and CDR2 SYDVKM. This chain's CDR3 is CARSLAGYGSYEQYF. The CDR3, as DNA: TGTGCCAGAAGTCTAGCGGGATATGGGTCCTACGAGCAGTACTTC.

V and J are TRBV7-2 and TRBJ2-1, with unresolved D. Trimming pared 3 bases from V and 4 bases from J, leaving 19 bases between. The CDR3 is 17 residues long. Germline V gives CDR1 SGHTA, CDR2 FQGNSA. Here the CDR3 DNA reads TGTGCCAGCAGCTTTTCTGGTCCGGTTACTAAATACAATGAGCAGTTCTTC. It yields the protein CASSFSGPVTKYNEQFF.

CDR3 in DNA: TGTGCCAGCAGCTTAGGGGGCGAGGGTTCCTACGAGCAGTACTTC. It translates to CASSLGGEGSYEQYF. V gene TRBV7-9 combines with J gene TRBJ2-7, with D possibly called TRBD1 or TRBD2 (5 bases each). V shed 1 base and J shed 1 base, with 11 bases lying between them. The CDR3 loop spans 15 amino acids. Looked up from germline, CDR1 is SEHNR and CDR2 is FQNEAQ (reference sequence). The full variable domain, in which reference TRBV7-9 and TRBJ2-7 provide the parts outside the CDR3, is DTGVSQNPRHKITKRGQNVTFRCDPISEHNRLYWYRQTLGQGPEFLTYFQNEAQLEKSRLLSDRFSAERPKGSFSTLEIQRTEQGDSAMYLCASSLGGEGSYEQYFGPGTRLTVT.

The sample holds many counts of this clonotype. The chain couples TRBV4-1 to TRBJ2-1, with 7 bases aligning to TRBD2. Germline CDR1 and CDR2: MGHRA and YSYEKL. The CDR3 has 16 amino acids. V lost 5 bases, J lost 0 bases, and 7 bases stayed unmatched. DNA of the CDR3: TGCGCCAGCAGCTTTCGAGCGGGGAGCTCCTACAATGAGCAGTTCTTC. Translation gives CASSFRAGSSYNEQFF.

The V call is TRBV18, the J call TRBJ1-1, with TRBD1 as a possible D gene (6 bases). V was cut by 2 bases and J by 5 bases, with 12 bases left in between. The V gene's germline CDR1 is KGHSH and CDR2 LQKENI. The CDR3 covers 14 residues. In nucleotides, the CDR3 is TGTGCCAGCTCACCATCCAGGGGTGGAACTGAAGCTTTCTTT. It translates to CASSPSRGGTEAFF. The full variable domain, completed using reference TRBV18 and TRBJ1-1, is NAGVMQNPRHLVRRRGQEARLRCSPMKGHSHVYWYRQLPEEGLKFMVYLQKENIIDESGMPKERFSAEFPKEGPSILRIQQVVRGDSAAYFCASSPSRGGTEAFFGQGTRLTVV.

The V call is TRBV7-2, the J call TRBJ2-1, with 9 nucleotides matching TRBD2. The CDR3 loop spans 18 amino acids. V shed 2 bases and J 7 bases; nucleotides not matched to a gene: 15. Germline V CDR1 and CDR2: SGHTA, FQGNSA. The CDR3 nucleotides are TGTGCCAGCAGCTTAAAGGGTAGCGGGGGCCCGCCGTGGAATGAGCAGTTCTTC. It translates to CASSLKGSGGPPWNEQFF.

The gene calls are TRBV14 and TRBJ2-4; TRBD2 matches at 9 bases. With 1 base clipped from V and 4 bases from J, the junction kept 5 bases outside the gene matches. CDR1 and CDR2 (germline): SGHDN, FVKESK. The CDR3 contains 16 residues. DNA for the CDR3: TGTGCCAGCAGCCAAGGGCTAGCGGGGAAAAAAAACATTCAGTACTTC. Translation: CASSQGLAGKKNIQYF.

This clonotype was counted at least ten times. Compared with germline, one end of the junction differs, possibly owing to a read error. The V and J genes are TRBV7-7 and TRBJ2-3; D gene unclear. CDR1 and CDR2 from the germline V gene are SSHAT and FNYEAQ (reference sequence). This CDR3 is built from 13 residues. DNA for the CDR3: TGTGCTAGCAGCTTTTCTAGCACAGATACGCAGTATTTT. It is translated as CASSFSSTDTQYF.

The V gene is TRBV11-2, the J gene TRBJ2-3, with no clear D. The CDR3 sequence is 13 residues long. Germline V gene data show CDR1 as SGHAT and CDR2 as FQNNGV. V lost 3 bases, J lost 6 bases, and 10 bases lay in between. The CDR3 region is CASSLIVGDTQYF. The CDR3 nucleotides read TGTGCCAGCAGCTTGATCGTCGGGGATACGCAGTATTTT. The full variable domain, completed using reference TRBV11-2 and TRBJ2-3, is EAGVAQSPRYKIIEKRQSVAFWCNPISGHATLYWYQQILGQGPKLLIQFQNNGVVDDSQLPKDRFSAERLKGVDSTLKIQPAKLEDSAVYLCASSLIVGDTQYFGPGTRLTVL.

The genes are TRBV27 and TRBJ1-2; D possibly corresponds to TRBD1 (6 bases). The V and J ends lost 6 bases and 5 bases respectively, with 7 bases between them. This CDR3 has 11 residues. The germline gives CDR1 MNHEY, CDR2 SMNVEV (reference sequence). The CDR3 DNA reads TGTGCCAGCAGCCAGGGGTATGGCTACACCTTC. Translated: CASSQGYGYTF.

This clonotype was picked up a small number of times. The rearrangement joins TRBV27 to TRBJ2-7, with TRBD2 matching over 8 bases. This CDR3 spans 15 amino acids. With 6 bases clipped from V and 7 bases from J, the junction kept 14 bases outside the gene matches. The germline CDR1 and CDR2 sequences are MNHEY and SMNVEV (reference sequence). The CDR3 region is CASRSSLGRAGEQYF. The CDR3 DNA follows: TGTGCCAGCAGATCCTCCCTCGGGAGGGCCGGGGAGCAGTACTTC.

The chain uses TRBV6-2 or TRBV6-3 and TRBJ2-1; 9 nucleotides match TRBD2. Germline V gene sequence: CDR1 MNHEY, CDR2 SVGEGT. The CDR3 extends over 15 amino acids. The J segment lost 4 bases and the V segment lost 6 bases, leaving 7 bases of the junction unmatched. The CDR3: CASRSSSGIYNEQFF. The CDR3 region has the DNA TGTGCCAGCAGAAGTTCTAGCGGGATTTACAATGAGCAGTTCTTC.

The chain carries TRBV24-1 and TRBJ2-1; TRBD2 matches at 9 bases. Trimming took 0 bases from V and 2 from J; bases not matched to a gene: 4. CDR3 length equals 17 residues. CDR1 is KGHDR and CDR2 is SFDVKD in the germline V gene. The CDR3: CATSDLDSGRTYNEQFF. For the CDR3, the DNA is TGTGCCACCAGTGATTTGGATAGCGGGAGAACCTACAATGAGCAGTTCTTC.

This clonotype was found a few times. V gene TRBV7-6 combines with J gene TRBJ2-1; 7 nucleotides agree with TRBD2. The germline V gene encodes CDR1 SGHVS and CDR2 FNYEAQ. The V gene end was trimmed by 3 bases and the J gene end by 8 bases; junction bases not matched to a gene: 10. The CDR3 loop spans 15 amino acids. The CDR3 coding sequence is TGTGCCAGCAGCTTTTGGCGGGAGACTTTCGATGAGCAGTTCTTC. Protein product: CASSFWRETFDEQFF.

This rearrangement joins TRBV7-4 to TRBJ2-1; 12 nucleotides match TRBD2. The CDR3 has 16 amino acids. V was pared by 4 bases and J by 7 bases, with 8 bases of the junction left unmatched. The germline V gene encodes CDR1 SGHVT and CDR2 SQSDAQ. The CDR3 nucleotides are TGTGCCAGCAGCTCTAGCGGGGGGGCCGGATGGAATGAGCAGTTCTTC. Protein: CASSSSGGAGWNEQFF.

CDR3 region: CASSTRLAAEQFF. CDR3 nucleotides: TGTGCCAGTAGTACGCGACTAGCTGCTGAGCAGTTCTTC. This chain uses TRBV19 with TRBJ2-1, with TRBD2 identical over 7 bases. The CDR3 covers 13 residues. The trim removed 4 bases at V and 9 bases at J, leaving 6 bases unmatched. From germline, CDR1 is LNHDA and CDR2 SQIVND (reference sequence). Using reference TRBV19 and TRBJ2-1 for the parts outside the CDR3, the full variable domain is DGGITQSPKYLFRKEGQNVTLSCEQNLNHDAMYWYRQDPGQGLRLIYYSQIVNDFQKGDIAEGYSVSREKKESFPLTVTSAQKNPTAFYLCASSTRLAAEQFFGPGTRLTVL.

The chain is built from TRBV2 and TRBJ2-3; D is unresolved. Trimming pared 2 bases from V and 1 base from J, leaving 7 bases between. Germline V gene data show CDR1 as SNHLY and CDR2 as FYNNEI. The CDR3 is made up of 14 amino acids. CDR3 in amino acids: CASSERMGTDTQYF. The CDR3 DNA reads as TGTGCCAGCAGTGAACGGATGGGCACAGATACGCAGTATTTT.

This clonotype appeared many times. The V call is TRBV7-9, the J call TRBJ1-1; 8 bases map to TRBD1. Germline lookup yields CDR1 SEHNR and CDR2 FQNEAQ (reference sequence). Unmatched junction bases numbered 5, after V lost 3 bases and J lost 5 bases. This CDR3 region has 14 residues. The CDR3 region is CASSLTGVGTEAFF. DNA of the CDR3: TGTGCCAGCAGCTTGACAGGGGTTGGGACTGAAGCTTTCTTT.

The gene calls are TRBV12-3 or TRBV12-4 and TRBJ1-4; tentatively, D is TRBD1 (5 bases). V was clipped by 6 bases and J by 5 bases, with 13 bases between them. The CDR3 spans 14 residues. The CDR3 region is CASRDGGANEKLFF. Written as DNA, the CDR3 is TGTGCCAGCAGGGACGGAGGGGCCAATGAAAAACTGTTTTTT.

The rearrangement joins TRBV3-1 to TRBJ1-5; 8 bases match TRBD1. The germline CDR1 and CDR2 sequences are LGHDT and YNNKEL (reference sequence). This CDR3 spans 16 amino acids. V trimming: 2 bases; J trimming: 5 bases; junction bases outside the gene matches: 8. CDR3 coding DNA: TGTGCCAGCAGCCAAACCCCCGGGACAGGATATCAGCCCCAGCATTTT. It codes for CASSQTPGTGYQPQHF. The full variable domain, rest sourced from reference TRBV3-1 and TRBJ1-5, is DTAVSQTPKYLVTQMGNDKSIKCEQNLGHDTMYWYKQDSKKFLKIMFSYNNKELIINETVPNRFSPKSPDKAHLNLHINSLELGDSAVYFCASSQTPGTGYQPQHFGDGTRLSIL.